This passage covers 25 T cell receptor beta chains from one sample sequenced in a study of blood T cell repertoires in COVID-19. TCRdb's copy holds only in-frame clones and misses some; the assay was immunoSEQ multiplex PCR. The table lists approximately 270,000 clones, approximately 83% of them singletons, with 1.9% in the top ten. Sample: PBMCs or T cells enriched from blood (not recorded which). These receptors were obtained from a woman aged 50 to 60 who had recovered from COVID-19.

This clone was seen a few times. The CDR3 sequence is CASSVGLEGSEKLFF. CDR3 DNA sequence: TGTGCCAGCAGCGTAGGGTTGGAGGGTAGTGAAAAACTGTTTTTT. This chain joins TRBV9 and TRBJ1-4, with D unclear. There are 15 residues in the CDR3. V was cut by 0 bases and J by 7 bases, with 13 bases left in between. Germline V lookup: CDR1 SGDLS, CDR2 YYNGEE.

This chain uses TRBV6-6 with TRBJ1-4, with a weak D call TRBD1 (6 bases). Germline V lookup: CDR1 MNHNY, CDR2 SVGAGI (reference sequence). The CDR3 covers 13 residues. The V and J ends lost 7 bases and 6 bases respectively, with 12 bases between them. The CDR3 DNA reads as TGTGCCAGCATCGAGGGGGGGGATGAAAAACTGTTTTTT. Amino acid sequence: CASIEGGDEKLFF.

CDR3 DNA sequence: TGTGCCAGCATTATGACAGGGAACACTGAAGCTTTCTTT. This codes for CASIMTGNTEAFF. The rearrangement joins TRBV28 to TRBJ1-1; D possibly corresponds to TRBD1 (6 bases). Germline CDR1 reads MDHEN; CDR2 reads SYDVKM. With 7 bases removed from V and 1 base from J, the gap between germline ends came to 10 bases. This CDR3 has 13 amino acids.

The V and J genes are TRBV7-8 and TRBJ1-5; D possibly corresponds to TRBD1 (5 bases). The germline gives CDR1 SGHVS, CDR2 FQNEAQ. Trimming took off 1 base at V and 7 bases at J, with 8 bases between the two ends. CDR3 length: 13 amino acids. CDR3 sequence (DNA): TGTGCCAGCAGCTTAGTAAGACAGCAGCCCCAGCATTTT. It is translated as CASSLVRQQPQHF. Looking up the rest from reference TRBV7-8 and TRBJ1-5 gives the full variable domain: GAGVSQSPRYKVAKRGQDVALRCDPISGHVSLFWYQQALGQGPEFLTYFQNEAQLDKSGLPSDRFFAERPEGSVSTLKIQRTQQEDSAVYLCASSLVRQQPQHFGDGTRLSIL.

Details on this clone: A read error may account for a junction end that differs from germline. The CDR3 protein is CASSKALRGRQGLNEQFF. In nucleotides, the CDR3 is TGTGCCAGCAGTAAAGCGCTTCGGGGTCGCCAGGGGCTGAATGAGCAGTTCTTC. The genes are TRBV6-1 and TRBJ2-1; TRBD1 might be the D (6 bases). The CDR3 sequence is 18 residues long. Looked up from germline, CDR1 is MNHNS and CDR2 is SASEGT.

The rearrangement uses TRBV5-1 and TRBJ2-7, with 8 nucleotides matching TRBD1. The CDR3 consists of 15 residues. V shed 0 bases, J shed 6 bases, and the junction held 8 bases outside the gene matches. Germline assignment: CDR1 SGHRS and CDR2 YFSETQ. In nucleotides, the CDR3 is TGCGCCAGCAGCTTGGACGGGCAGGGGGCAGGCGAGCAGTACTTC. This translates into CASSLDGQGAGEQYF.

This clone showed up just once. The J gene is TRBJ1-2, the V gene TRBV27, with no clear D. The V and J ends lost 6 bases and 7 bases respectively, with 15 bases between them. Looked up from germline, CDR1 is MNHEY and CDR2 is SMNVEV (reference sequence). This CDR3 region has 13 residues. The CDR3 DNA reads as TGTGCCAGCAGATCCAGTCAAACGGGTGGCTACACCTTC. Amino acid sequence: CASRSSQTGGYTF.

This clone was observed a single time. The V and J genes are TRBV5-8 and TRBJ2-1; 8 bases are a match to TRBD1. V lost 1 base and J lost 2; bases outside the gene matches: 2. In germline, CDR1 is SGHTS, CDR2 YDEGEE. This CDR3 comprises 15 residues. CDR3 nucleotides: TGTGCCAGCAGCTTGAGCAGGGGGCCCTACAATGAGCAGTTCTTC. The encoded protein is CASSLSRGPYNEQFF.

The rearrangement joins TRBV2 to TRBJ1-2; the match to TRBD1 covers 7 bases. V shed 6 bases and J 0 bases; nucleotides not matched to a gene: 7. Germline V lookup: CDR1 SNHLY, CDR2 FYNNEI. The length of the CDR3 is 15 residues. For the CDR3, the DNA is TGTGCCAGCAGGAACAGGGGTTTAACTAACTATGGCTACACCTTC. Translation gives CASRNRGLTNYGYTF.

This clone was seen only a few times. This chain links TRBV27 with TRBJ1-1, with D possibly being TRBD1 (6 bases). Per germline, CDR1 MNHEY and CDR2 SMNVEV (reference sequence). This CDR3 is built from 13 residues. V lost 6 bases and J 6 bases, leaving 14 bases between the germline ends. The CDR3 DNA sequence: TGTGCCAGCAGCATCGGGGGGCGTTCTGAAGCTTTCTTT. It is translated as CASSIGGRSEAFF.

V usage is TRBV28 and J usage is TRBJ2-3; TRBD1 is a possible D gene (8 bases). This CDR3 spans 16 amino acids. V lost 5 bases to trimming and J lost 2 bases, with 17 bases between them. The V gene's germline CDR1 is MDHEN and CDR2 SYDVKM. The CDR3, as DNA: TGTGCCAGCAGTCACCGGACAGGGAGGGACACAGATACGCAGTATTTT. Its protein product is CASSHRTGRDTDTQYF.

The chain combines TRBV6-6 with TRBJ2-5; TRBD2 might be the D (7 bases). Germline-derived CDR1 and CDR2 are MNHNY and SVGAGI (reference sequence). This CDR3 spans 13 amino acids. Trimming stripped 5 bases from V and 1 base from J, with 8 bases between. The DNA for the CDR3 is TGTGCCAGCAGTCGGGGGGCCCAAGAGACCCAGTACTTC. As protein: CASSRGAQETQYF.

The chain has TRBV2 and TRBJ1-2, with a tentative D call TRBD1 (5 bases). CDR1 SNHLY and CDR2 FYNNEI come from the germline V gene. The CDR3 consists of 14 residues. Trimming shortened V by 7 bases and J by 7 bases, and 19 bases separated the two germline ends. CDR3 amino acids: CASTVRDSYSGYTF. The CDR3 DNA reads TGTGCCAGCACTGTACGGGACTCTTACAGTGGCTACACCTTC.

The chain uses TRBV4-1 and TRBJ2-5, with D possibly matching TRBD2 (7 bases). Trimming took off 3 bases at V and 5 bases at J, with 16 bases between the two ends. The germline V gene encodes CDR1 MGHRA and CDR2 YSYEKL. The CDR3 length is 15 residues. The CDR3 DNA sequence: TGCGCCAGCAGCCATTACAGGGAGGGTCTGGAGACCCAGTACTTC. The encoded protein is CASSHYREGLETQYF.

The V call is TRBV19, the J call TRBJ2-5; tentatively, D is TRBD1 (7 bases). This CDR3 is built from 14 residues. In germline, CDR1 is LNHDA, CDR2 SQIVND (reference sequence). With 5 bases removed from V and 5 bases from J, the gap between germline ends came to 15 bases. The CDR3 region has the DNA TGTGCCAGTAGTCCACGGACAGGAGGGGAGACCCAGTACTTC. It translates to CASSPRTGGETQYF.

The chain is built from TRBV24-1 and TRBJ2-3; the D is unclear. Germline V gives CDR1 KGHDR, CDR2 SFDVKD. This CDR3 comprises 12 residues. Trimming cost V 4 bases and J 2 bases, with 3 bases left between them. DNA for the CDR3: TGTGCCACCAGTGACAACACAGATACGCAGTATTTT. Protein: CATSDNTDTQYF.

The CDR3 nucleotides are TGTGCCAGCAGCTTATCAGCGGTCCCTAGCACAGATACGCAGTATTTT. Residues: CASSLSAVPSTDTQYF. The chain links TRBV7-9 to TRBJ2-3, with a possible D match to TRBD2 (5 bases). This CDR3 comprises 16 residues. With 2 bases removed from V and 0 bases from J, the gap between germline ends came to 12 bases. From germline, CDR1 is SEHNR and CDR2 FQNEAQ (reference sequence).

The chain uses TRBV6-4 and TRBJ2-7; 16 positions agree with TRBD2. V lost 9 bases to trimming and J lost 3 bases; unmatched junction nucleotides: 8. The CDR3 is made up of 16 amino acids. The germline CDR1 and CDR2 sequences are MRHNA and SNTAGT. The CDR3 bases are TGTGCCAGAAAAGGGACTAGCGGGAGGGCCAGCTACGAGCAGTACTTC. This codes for CARKGTSGRASYEQYF.

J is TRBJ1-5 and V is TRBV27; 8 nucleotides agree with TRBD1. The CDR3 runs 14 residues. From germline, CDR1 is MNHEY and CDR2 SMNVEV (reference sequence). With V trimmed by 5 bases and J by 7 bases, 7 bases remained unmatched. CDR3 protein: CASSITGGRQPQHF. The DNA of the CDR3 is TGTGCCAGCAGTATAACAGGGGGACGCCAGCCCCAGCATTTT.

The chain's CDR3 is CASTRTGGSSYNSPLHF. CDR3 bases: TGTGCCTCAACCCGGACAGGGGGGAGCTCCTATAATTCACCCCTCCACTTT. V and J are TRBV19 and TRBJ1-6, with 10 bases fitting TRBD1. This CDR3 contains 17 residues. V lost 11 bases, J lost 0 bases, and 10 bases stayed unmatched. Germline V gene sequence: CDR1 LNHDA, CDR2 SQIVND (reference sequence).

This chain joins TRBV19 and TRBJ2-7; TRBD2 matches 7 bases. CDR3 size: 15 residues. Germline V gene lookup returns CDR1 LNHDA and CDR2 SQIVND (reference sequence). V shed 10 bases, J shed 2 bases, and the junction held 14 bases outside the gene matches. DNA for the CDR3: TGTGCCACCAGGAGGTCTGGCGGGAGCCCCTACGAGCAGTACTTC. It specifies CATRRSGGSPYEQYF.

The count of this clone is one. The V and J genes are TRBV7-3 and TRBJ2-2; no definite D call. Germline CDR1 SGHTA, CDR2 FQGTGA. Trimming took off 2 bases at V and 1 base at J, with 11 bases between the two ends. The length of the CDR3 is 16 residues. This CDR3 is CASSLGPTRNTGELFF. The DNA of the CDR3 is TGTGCCAGCAGCTTAGGGCCGACAAGGAACACCGGGGAGCTGTTTTTT.

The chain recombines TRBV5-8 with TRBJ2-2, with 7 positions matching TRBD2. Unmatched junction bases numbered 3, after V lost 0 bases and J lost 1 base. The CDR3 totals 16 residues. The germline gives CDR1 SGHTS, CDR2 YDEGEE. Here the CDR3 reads CASSLGTSENTGELFF. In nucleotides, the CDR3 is TGTGCCAGCAGCTTGGGAACTAGCGAGAACACCGGGGAGCTGTTTTTT.

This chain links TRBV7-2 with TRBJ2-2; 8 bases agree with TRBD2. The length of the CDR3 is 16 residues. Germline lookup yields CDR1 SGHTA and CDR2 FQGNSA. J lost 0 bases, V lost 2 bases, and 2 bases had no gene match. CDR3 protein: CASSLLAGSNTGELFF. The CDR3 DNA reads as TGTGCCAGCAGCTTATTAGCGGGATCGAACACCGGGGAGCTGTTTTTT.

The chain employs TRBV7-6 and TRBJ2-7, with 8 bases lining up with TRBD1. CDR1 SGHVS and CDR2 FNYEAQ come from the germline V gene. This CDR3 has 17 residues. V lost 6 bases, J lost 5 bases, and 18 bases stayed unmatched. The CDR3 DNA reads TGTGCCAGCAGTCGCAAGGCCCCCGGACAGGGCGGGGACGAGCAGTACTTC. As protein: CASSRKAPGQGGDEQYF.